Presented here are 15 T cell receptor beta chains from one specimen sequenced in a study of blood T cells in healthy people across ages. The authors ran a second PCR of roughly 6 to 12 cycles using a sample-barcoded 5' primer and a J-beta primer mix. MiXCR, applied by TCRdb to the 5' RACE reads, yields one record per CDR3 protein. The table shows roughly 1.4 million distinct CDR3 sequences, with approximately 59% occurring only once. The specimen sequenced was blood. Receptors were obtained from a man younger than 30 in good health.

A few counts support this clonotype. The chain joins TRBV9 to TRBJ2-5; the D gene could be TRBD1 or TRBD2 (5 bases each). The V gene lost 3 bases and the J gene lost 2 bases, with 26 bases spanning the gap. The germline V gene has CDR1 SGDLS and CDR2 YYNGEE. The CDR3 totals 19 residues. The CDR3 DNA reads as TGTGCCAGCAGCGGGCAGACAGCGGTATACCGGGGATATCAAGAGACCCAGTACTTC. It yields the protein CASSGQTAVYRGYQETQYF.

The sample holds a few counts of this clonotype. The chain joins TRBV20-1 to TRBJ1-1; possible D gene TRBD1, 6 bases. CDR3 length: 13 residues. Germline V gene sequence: CDR1 DFQATT, CDR2 SNEGSKA (reference sequence). Trimming took off 4 bases at V and 1 base at J, with 10 bases between the two ends. CDR3 amino acids: CSATGHSNTEAFF. The CDR3 coding sequence is TGCAGTGCTACGGGACACTCGAACACTGAAGCTTTCTTT.

This clonotype was counted only a few times. The rearrangement links TRBV3-1 to TRBJ2-4, with 7 bases lining up with TRBD1. Unmatched junction bases numbered 10, after V lost 5 bases and J lost 0 bases. The CDR3 has 17 residues. Germline V gene data show CDR1 as LGHDT and CDR2 as YNNKEL (reference sequence). The CDR3 DNA sequence: TGTGCCAGCAGCGCGCTAGACAGGGAAGGAGCCAAAAACATTCAGTACTTC. This codes for CASSALDREGAKNIQYF. Together with reference TRBV3-1 and TRBJ2-4, the CDR3 gives the full variable domain: DTAVSQTPKYLVTQMGNDKSIKCEQNLGHDTMYWYKQDSKKFLKIMFSYNNKELIINETVPNRFSPKSPDKAHLNLHINSLELGDSAVYFCASSALDREGAKNIQYFGAGTRLSVL.

The gene calls are TRBV27 and TRBJ1-6; possibly TRBD1 for D (6 bases). Germline V gene sequence: CDR1 MNHEY, CDR2 SMNVEV (reference sequence). Trimming took off 6 bases at V and 8 bases at J, with 11 bases between the two ends. This CDR3 comprises 13 residues. This chain's CDR3 is CASRNRVDSPLHF. The CDR3 nucleotides read TGTGCCAGCAGGAACAGGGTTGATTCACCCCTCCACTTT.

The chain recombines TRBV29-1 with TRBJ2-7; 9 bases are shared with TRBD1. The CDR3 spans 14 residues. Trimming at V came to 2 bases and at J to 3 bases, leaving 5 bases not matched to a gene. CDR1 is SQVTM, CDR2 ANQGSEA, per germline. CDR3 amino acids: CSVESGQGYYEQYF. For the CDR3, the DNA is TGCAGCGTTGAATCCGGACAGGGGTACTACGAGCAGTACTTC.

The chain couples TRBV15 to TRBJ2-1; tentatively, D is TRBD1 or TRBD2 (5 bases each). Germline CDR1 reads LNHNV; CDR2 reads YYDKDF (reference sequence). The CDR3 sequence is 14 residues long. V was cut by 0 bases and J by 6 bases, with 9 bases left in between. CDR3 nucleotide sequence: TGTGCCACCAGCAGAGAGCCTGGGGGCAATGAGCAGTTCTTC. It encodes CATSREPGGNEQFF.

This chain joins TRBV6-1 and TRBJ1-1; possible D gene TRBD1, 6 bases. V shed 5 bases and J shed 1 base, with 14 bases lying between them. CDR1 and CDR2 from the germline V gene are MNHNS and SASEGT. CDR3 length: 15 amino acids. The chain's CDR3 is CASSPLAGANTEAFF. The CDR3, as DNA: TGTGCCAGCAGTCCTCTGGCGGGGGCGAACACTGAAGCTTTCTTT.

The V call is TRBV11-2, the J call TRBJ1-1; D is possibly TRBD1 (5 bases). Germline V gives CDR1 SGHAT, CDR2 FQNNGV. Trimming shortened V by 1 base and J by 9 bases, and 18 bases separated the two germline ends. The CDR3 is 15 residues long. The DNA for the CDR3 is TGTGCCAGCAGCTTAGGGGGCCCGGCGAGACCTAAAGCTTTCTTT. It codes for CASSLGGPARPKAFF.

The V call is TRBV9, the J call TRBJ2-1, with 10 nucleotides matching TRBD2. V lost 5 bases and J lost 12; bases outside the gene matches: 14. The germline gives CDR1 SGDLS, CDR2 YYNGEE. CDR3 size: 15 residues. The CDR3 DNA is TGTGCCAGCAGTCTAGGGAGTAGCGGGAGGCCCGGGCAGTTCTTC. It codes for CASSLGSSGRPGQFF.

A single count supports this clonotype. The V and J genes are TRBV5-6 and TRBJ2-5; D not resolved. The V and J ends lost 3 bases and 5 bases respectively, with 23 bases between them. The CDR3 consists of 17 residues. Germline assignment: CDR1 SGHDT and CDR2 YYEEEE. CDR3 sequence reads: CASSSPLITYLRETQYF. CDR3 coding DNA: TGTGCCAGCAGCTCCCCCCTCATCACGTACTTGAGGGAGACCCAGTACTTC.

This clonotype was detected a few times. V is TRBV29-1 and J is TRBJ2-4; 8 bases are shared with TRBD2. The assigned J gene may be wrong: the sequence end matches TRBJ2-7 better. In germline, CDR1 is SQVTM, CDR2 ANQGSEA. The CDR3 has 17 amino acids. The CDR3 is CSVEDGFGTGGVNEQYF. CDR3 bases: TGCAGCGTTGAAGACGGATTCGGGACGGGAGGGGTTAACGAGCAGTACTTC.

This clonotype showed up just a few times. This sequence joins TRBV29-1 and TRBJ1-2; no reliable D call. The V and J ends lost 0 bases and 3 bases respectively, with 8 bases between them. The CDR3 is 13 amino acids. Germline-derived CDR1 and CDR2 are SQVTM and ANQGSEA. CDR3 protein: CSVEDSGYYGYTF. The CDR3 region has the DNA TGCAGCGTTGAAGACTCGGGATACTATGGCTACACCTTC.

This clonotype was found once. The gene calls are TRBV4-3 and TRBJ1-4; no clear D. V lost 4 bases, J lost 4 bases, and 10 bases lay in between. Germline CDR1 and CDR2: LGHNA and YSLEER. This CDR3 is 14 amino acids long. The CDR3 sequence is CASSPDGDNEKLFF. In DNA form, the CDR3 reads TGCGCCAGCAGCCCGGACGGTGATAATGAAAAACTGTTTTTT.

The gene calls are TRBV7-2 and TRBJ1-1; D is unclear. Trimming pared 4 bases from V and 2 bases from J, leaving 20 bases between. This CDR3 has 17 amino acids. CDR1 and CDR2 from the germline V gene are SGHTA and FQGNSA. CDR3 sequence (DNA): TGTGCCAGCAGCTCCCTGCGAGAGGAGGAGATCAACACTGAAGCTTTCTTT. Protein product: CASSSLREEEINTEAFF.

This chain joins TRBV7-2 and TRBJ1-1; weak D call: TRBD1 (5 bases). This CDR3 has 16 residues. V shed 1 base and J shed 6 bases, with 18 bases lying between them. Per germline, CDR1 SGHTA and CDR2 FQGNSA. CDR3 sequence reads: CASSLEGRVLGPEAFF. The DNA of the CDR3 is TGTGCCAGCAGCTTAGAGGGGCGGGTCTTGGGGCCTGAAGCTTTCTTT.